Shown below are 3 T cell receptor beta chains from a single sample sequenced in a study of T cells in Graves' hyperthyroidism and ophthalmopathy (dated by TCRdb to about 2019). Library prep was done by multiplex PCR. The sequencing machine was an Illumina HiSeq 2000. TCR beta CDR3 regions were amplified from RNA transcripts. The first round of RT-PCR for the TCR CDR3 was performed with the HTBI primer set and the Qiagen OneStep RT-PCR kit. The public reads were quality trimmed at Q25 with fastp and then assembled into clones with MiXCR by TCRdb, keeping productive beta chains. Rows matching on CDR3 protein sequence are summarized as one entry with the most common DNA and genes. The sample table shows 600,000 to 900,000 distinct CDR3 sequences, and about 15% are seen once. The ten largest clones represent under 8.5% of the sample. Specimen: blood. The receptors shown here come from a man aged 18-30 years with Graves' hyperthyroidism.

This clonotype was observed many times. The rearrangement joins TRBV6-1 to TRBJ2-7, with D uncertain. CDR3 size: 15 residues. The germline V gene encodes CDR1 MNHNS and CDR2 SASEGT. Trimming removed 2 bases from V and 6 bases from J, with 17 bases in between. The CDR3 sequence: CASSEYGPNSLEQYF. The CDR3 region has the DNA TGTGCCAGCAGTGAATACGGACCCAACTCCCTCGAGCAGTACTTC.

This clonotype was observed many times. The V and J genes are TRBV28 and TRBJ2-5; 7 nucleotides agree with TRBD2. CDR3 length: 17 residues. Losses at the gene ends were 5 bases for V and 5 bases for J; bases not matched to a gene: 17. Germline lookup yields CDR1 MDHEN and CDR2 SYDVKM. The CDR3 region has the DNA TGTGCCAGCAGTCCCGGACTCCGGGGAGGGCTCTGGGAGACCCAGTACTTC. Its protein is CASSPGLRGGLWETQYF.

This clonotype was detected a few times. J is TRBJ1-6 and V is TRBV6-5, with D possibly TRBD1 on 5 matching bases. V lost 2 bases and J lost 6, with 14 bases in between. Germline CDR1 is MNHEY and CDR2 is SVGAGI. The CDR3 contains 16 residues. CDR3 nucleotide sequence: TGTGCCAGCAGTTACCCGGGGGGTGGTTCTAATTCACCCCTCCACTTT. It codes for CASSYPGGGSNSPLHF.